One sample yielded the 15 T cell receptor beta chains listed below, sequenced in a study of Ad26.COV2.S vaccination and SARS-CoV-2 variants. TCRdb keeps only in-frame clones here, not all; method: immunoSEQ multiplex PCR. The profile shows about 410,000 clones, about 88% of them singletons. The sample's treatment: around 19 received Ad26.COV2.S at low or high dose, single or two shots; 5 received placebo; per-sample allocation not given. All samples were drawn on day 63, counting from the first vaccine or placebo injection. The sequencing used peripheral blood, collected in a trial of Ad26.COV2.S vaccine versus placebo. The source is a person aged 18-60 years who received the Ad26.COV2.S COVID-19 vaccine or a placebo.

A note on this clone: The junction does not match germline at one end; this may be a read error. The chain carries TRBV6-1 and TRBJ2-7; TRBD1 matches at 7 bases. Looked up from germline, CDR1 is MNHNS and CDR2 is SASEGT. CDR3 length: 14 amino acids. The CDR3 region is CASREDRVSYEQYF. The DNA of the CDR3 is TGTGCCAGCAGAGAAGACAGGGTAAGCTACGAGCAGTACTTC.

The genes are TRBV27 and TRBJ2-7, with 11 nucleotides matching TRBD2. This CDR3 has 16 residues. Germline lookup yields CDR1 MNHEY and CDR2 SMNVEV (reference sequence). V shed 2 bases and J 5 bases; nucleotides not matched to a gene: 8. CDR3 amino acids: CASSLGGASGGHEQYF. CDR3 sequence (DNA): TGTGCCAGCAGTTTAGGCGGGGCTAGCGGGGGGCACGAGCAGTACTTC.

This clone was recorded only once. The genes are TRBV6-5 and TRBJ1-6; D might be TRBD1 (5 bases). This CDR3 has 14 amino acids. In germline, CDR1 is MNHEY, CDR2 SVGAGI. Trimming pared 4 bases from V and 8 bases from J, leaving 12 bases between. The DNA for the CDR3 is TGTGCCAGCAGTTCCACCCTAGGGGATTCACCCCTCCACTTT. Amino acids: CASSSTLGDSPLHF.

The V and J genes are TRBV5-5 and TRBJ2-7; 7 nucleotides agree with TRBD1. V shed 0 bases, J shed 2 bases, and the junction held 5 bases outside the gene matches. The CDR3 is 15 amino acids. Germline CDR1 is SGHKS and CDR2 is YYEKEE (reference sequence). The CDR3 DNA is TGTGCCAGCAGCTTGGGTGACAGGGCCACCTACGAGCAGTACTTC. It is translated as CASSLGDRATYEQYF.

V is TRBV19 and J is TRBJ2-7; tentatively, D is TRBD1 or TRBD2 (5 bases each). The CDR3 has 12 amino acids. Germline V CDR1 and CDR2: LNHDA, SQIVND (reference sequence). V lost 5 bases, J lost 6 bases, and 11 bases lay in between. Written as DNA, the CDR3 is TGTGCCAGTAGTCGTATTGGGGGCGAGCAGTACTTC. Its translation is CASSRIGGEQYF.

This chain joins TRBV5-1 and TRBJ2-7; 9 positions agree with TRBD1. Germline V CDR1 and CDR2: SGHRS, YFSETQ. CDR3 length: 14 residues. The trim removed 4 bases at V and 3 bases at J, leaving 5 bases unmatched. CDR3 protein: CASSHGTGNYEQYF. The CDR3 nucleotides are TGCGCCAGCAGCCACGGGACAGGGAACTACGAGCAGTACTTC.

The rearrangement joins TRBV24-1 to TRBJ2-5; maybe TRBD1 (5 bases). The V and J ends lost 4 bases and 4 bases respectively, with 15 bases between them. CDR1 KGHDR and CDR2 SFDVKD come from the germline V gene. The CDR3 is made up of 15 amino acids. The CDR3 DNA follows: TGTGCCACCAGTGACAGGGCGAGCCCACGAGAGACCCAGTACTTC. Protein sequence: CATSDRASPRETQYF.

V is TRBV4-1 and J is TRBJ1-1; D is ambiguous. CDR1 and CDR2 from the germline V gene are MGHRA and YSYEKL. V dropped 4 bases and J dropped 3 bases, with 15 bases sitting between them. The length of the CDR3 is 15 residues. CDR3 bases: TGCGCCAGCAGCCGAGGCTCGGTGAAGGACACTGAAGCTTTCTTT. Translating it yields CASSRGSVKDTEAFF.

The rearrangement joins TRBV18 to TRBJ2-2; D is possibly TRBD1 or TRBD2 (6 bases each). CDR1 and CDR2 (germline): KGHSH, LQKENI. Between the trimmed V and J ends, which lost 2 bases and 4 bases, there was a span of 23 bases. This CDR3 is 19 amino acids long. CDR3 amino acids: CASSPEGGHAARSTGELFF. CDR3 DNA sequence: TGTGCCAGCTCACCAGAGGGGGGACATGCGGCGAGGAGCACCGGGGAGCTGTTTTTT.

The J gene is TRBJ2-1, the V gene TRBV2, with 13 bases aligning to TRBD2. J lost 9 bases, V lost 5 bases, and 10 bases had no gene match. The length of the CDR3 is 16 residues. The germline V gene encodes CDR1 SNHLY and CDR2 FYNNEI. DNA of the CDR3: TGTGCCAGCAGTCAGGGGGGGACTAGCGGGAAGCGTGAGCAGTTCTTC. Protein product: CASSQGGTSGKREQFF.

This chain uses TRBV6-5 with TRBJ2-7, with TRBD1 matching over 8 bases. J gave up 2 bases and V 5 bases, and 8 bases lay outside the gene matches. Germline V gene sequence: CDR1 MNHEY, CDR2 SVGAGI. This CDR3 contains 15 residues. The CDR3 region is CASSQSTGAAYEQYF. CDR3 bases: TGTGCCAGCAGTCAATCGACAGGGGCGGCCTACGAGCAGTACTTC.

The chain has TRBV7-2 and TRBJ1-6, with D perhaps matching TRBD1 (6 bases). Looked up from germline, CDR1 is SGHTA and CDR2 is FQGNSA. The CDR3 is 13 residues long. The V and J ends lost 5 bases and 10 bases respectively, with 12 bases between them. CDR3 DNA sequence: TGTGCCAGCAGCGCTCTCAGGGGCTCACCCCTCCACTTT. This codes for CASSALRGSPLHF.

The rearrangement uses TRBV6-2 or TRBV6-3 and TRBJ2-2; 8 positions match TRBD2. The CDR3 loop spans 17 amino acids. Trimming at V came to 5 bases and at J to 4 bases, leaving 12 bases not matched to a gene. CDR1 is MNHEY and CDR2 is SVGEGT in the germline V gene. Written as DNA, the CDR3 is TGTGCCAGCAGTCCCTCCAGCGGGAGAAGCGGCACCGGGGAGCTGTTTTTT. This encodes CASSPSSGRSGTGELFF.

The rearrangement uses TRBV5-4 and TRBJ2-1; TRBD2 matches at 10 bases. J was trimmed by 0 bases and V by 6 bases; bases with no gene match: 15. This CDR3 has 19 residues. Germline CDR1 and CDR2: SGHNT and YYREEE (reference sequence). The CDR3 DNA reads as TGTGCCAGCATGCCCTCGGTACTAGCGGGACCGAGCTCCTACAATGAGCAGTTCTTC. The encoded protein is CASMPSVLAGPSSYNEQFF.

CDR3 sequence reads: CASSTGWTGELFF. The CDR3 DNA reads as TGCGCCAGCAGTACAGGGTGGACCGGGGAGCTGTTTTTT. The V gene is TRBV10-1, the J gene TRBJ2-2, with D possibly TRBD1 on 6 matching bases. This CDR3 region has 13 residues. In germline, CDR1 is WNHNN, CDR2 SYGVQD (reference sequence). V gave up 5 bases and J gave up 5 bases, with 9 bases separating them.